The sequence of this T cell receptor (beta chain) was determined in a study of T cells in lung cancer brain metastases. Study-wide context: A median approximately 46 weeks separated primary and brain metastasis sampling. General observations from the study: Paired lesions shared few clones; most were lesion-specific (mean Morisita about 0.2). Brain metastases had fewer unique productive clones than primaries (median roughly 1,500 versus 4,600).

Clones were sequenced by immunoSEQ multiplex PCR, and TCRdb holds only the in-frame ones, with some missing. The sample includes approximately 4,900 clones, less than 90% of them seen just once. Unmatched junction bases numbered 8, after V lost 6 bases and J lost 2 bases. The CDR3 has 15 amino acids. The germline gives CDR1 SNHLY, CDR2 FYNNEI. Comment on this clone: Its cognate antigen is unknown.

Roughly five deparaffinized, unstained approximately 10 um sections supplied tumor areas macrodissected using marked H&E slides as a guide. The sequenced material came from tumor tissue from the primary lung tumor. The receptor's source is a woman in her forties or fifties with non-small cell lung cancer. The chain is built from TRBV2 and TRBJ2-7; 9 bases align to TRBD1. The CDR3 nucleotides read TGTGCCAGCAGACGCTACGGGACAGGGCCCTACGAGCAGTACTTC. Translated, it gives CASRRYGTGPYEQYF.